This paragraph reports one T cell receptor beta chain. This clone was picked up one time. Its antigen remains undetermined. There are no base qualities to consult, and no much larger clone falls within one base. The donors were healthy, HIV-negative adults with no recently reported acute infections or vaccinations. Only Caucasian adults living in Nashville, Tennessee, USA were represented among the donors. For unsorted samples, about 90 million PBMCs were counted and genomic DNA was extracted with the QIAamp DNA Blood Mini kit. After blood collection by leukapheresis, PBMCs were isolated using Ficoll-Histopaque density gradient centrifugation and then cryopreserved in the vapor phase of liquid nitrogen. The record originates from a study of shared clonotypes between healthy human individuals (dated by TCRdb to 2020 to 2022). About the study as a whole: The cohort included three men and a couple of women between 18 and 49 years of age. The study deeply sequenced blood TCR repertoires of five healthy adults to estimate repertoire size and the extent of clonotype sharing between individuals. Different laboratories and diverse techniques were used to prepare libraries and sequence TCR repertoires, to increase sequencing depth and limit assay-specific biases. Leukapheresis yielded between about 0.85 and 10 billion PBMCs per donor.

Taken from the germline V gene (reference sequence), the CDR1 and CDR2 loops are MNHNY and SVGAGI. There are 15 amino acids in the CDR3, from cysteine to phenylalanine inclusive. The only DNA kept is the CDR3, 45 bases in frame from the first base. Trimming takes 2 bases off V and 9 bases off J; junction bases not matched to a gene: 8. TCR CDR3 regions were amplified from genomic DNA by multiplex PCR using the deep immunoSEQ assay. Extracted genomic DNA from each cell subset was spread evenly across all wells of several immunoSEQ 96-well plates, with each plate serving as a replicate. For unsorted PBMC, approximately 0.3 ug of genomic DNA, equivalent to about 30,000 T cell genomes, went into each replicate PCR. Ten immunoSEQ deep assay plates were used to sequence the unsorted PBMC genomic DNA. Purified libraries were measured with a Qubit 3.0 fluorometer, size-checked on a Bioanalyzer 2100, and measured again with the KAPA Library Quantification kit. Each immunoSEQ 96-well plate was sequenced on its own single-read 150-cycle Illumina NextSeq 550 flow cell. The published analysis was carried out like this. Because the immunoSEQ output included only junctional sequences and no quality scores, the filtering could not be the same as the filtering used for full-length reads. To assign V/J genes and CDR3, sequences were annotated using PyIR, a Python wrapper for IgBLAST v1.9, with IMGT germline references. Reads were removed for weak V/J assignments (E-value above 1e-6), missing CDR3, stop codons, out-of-frame junctions, or ambiguous translated residues. A V3J clonotype was defined by an identical inferred V gene, J gene, and CDR3 amino acid sequence. Percentage overlap between repertoires was calculated by dividing the number of shared unique clonotypes by the size of the smaller repertoire. Three approaches were used to assess repertoire richness: RTK rarefaction, the Chao1 estimator, and Recon v2.1 estimates of unobserved clonotypes. TCRdb obtained this table from immuneACCESS and retained in-frame rearrangements with V and J assigned. These tables miss some clones; where compared with another copy, unresolved V genes account for less than half of the shortfall, and the remainder is unexplained. V and J calls and clone size follow that table, whereas D and trimming were derived from the DNA. The sample contains about 490,000 clones, around 80% of them found a single time. Approximately 12% of the sample rests with the top ten.

On the study overall, not on this receptor specifically: Based on pairwise subsampling, the degree of clonotype sharing among donors was expected to be affected by sequencing depth. Sampling was restricted to blood, and TCR repertoires in tissue are likely to differ from TCR repertoires in blood. Because the study included only a small number of donors, the genetic and exposure-history diversity represented was limited.

The sample comprised PBMCs. This sequence originates from a woman aged 40 to 50 in good health. Some clones in this sample may be carry-over from other donors' samples. The sequence joins TRBV6-6 to TRBJ2-1, and TRBD2 matches 9 of the central bases. The DNA is as follows: TGTGCCAGCAGTTACGTGGCGGGAGGGTCTGGTGAGCAGTTCTTC. The resulting protein is CASSYVAGGSGEQFF.